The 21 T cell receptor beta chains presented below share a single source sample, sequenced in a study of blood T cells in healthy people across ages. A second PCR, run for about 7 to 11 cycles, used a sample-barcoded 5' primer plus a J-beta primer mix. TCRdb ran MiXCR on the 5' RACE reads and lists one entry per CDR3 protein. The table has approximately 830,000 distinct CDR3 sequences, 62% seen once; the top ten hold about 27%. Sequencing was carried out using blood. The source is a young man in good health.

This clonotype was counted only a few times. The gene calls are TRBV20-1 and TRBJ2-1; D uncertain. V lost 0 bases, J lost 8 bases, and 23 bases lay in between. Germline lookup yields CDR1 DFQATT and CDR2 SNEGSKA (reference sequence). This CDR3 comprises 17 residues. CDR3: CSARDDTPRGRLDEQFF. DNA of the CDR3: TGCAGTGCTAGAGATGATACCCCTAGAGGTCGATTGGATGAGCAGTTCTTC.

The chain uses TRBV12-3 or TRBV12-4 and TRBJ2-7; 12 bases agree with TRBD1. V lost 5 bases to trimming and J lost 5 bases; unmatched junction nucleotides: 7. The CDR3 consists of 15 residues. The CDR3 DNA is TGTGCCAGCAGTCAATGGGACAGGGGGCTTAACGAGCAGTACTTC. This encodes CASSQWDRGLNEQYF.

CDR3 sequence reads: CASSPGVKLNDEQFF. CDR3 bases: TGTGCCAGCAGCCCCGGGGTGAAGTTGAACGATGAGCAGTTCTTC. This chain joins TRBV7-3 and TRBJ2-1; D perhaps matches TRBD2 (5 bases). This CDR3 has 15 amino acids. Germline CDR1 and CDR2: SGHTA and FQGTGA. V was pared by 5 bases and J by 8 bases, with 19 bases between.

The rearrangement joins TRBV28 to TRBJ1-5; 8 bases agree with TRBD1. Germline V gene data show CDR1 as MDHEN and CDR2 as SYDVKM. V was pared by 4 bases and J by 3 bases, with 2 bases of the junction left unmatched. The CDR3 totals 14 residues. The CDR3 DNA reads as TGTGCCAGCAGTTCAGGGGGCACCAATCAGCCCCAGCATTTT. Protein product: CASSSGGTNQPQHF.

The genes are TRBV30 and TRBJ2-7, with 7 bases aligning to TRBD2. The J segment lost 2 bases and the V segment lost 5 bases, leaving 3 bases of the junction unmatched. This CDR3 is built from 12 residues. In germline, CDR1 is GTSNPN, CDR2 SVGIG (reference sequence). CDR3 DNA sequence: TGTGCCTGGGAGGGACTAACCTACGAGCAGTACTTC. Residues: CAWEGLTYEQYF.

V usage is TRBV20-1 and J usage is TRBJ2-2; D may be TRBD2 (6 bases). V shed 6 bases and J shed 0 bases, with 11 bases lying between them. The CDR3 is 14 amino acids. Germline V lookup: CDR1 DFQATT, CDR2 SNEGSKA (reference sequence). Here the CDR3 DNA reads TGCAGTGCAAGGGACTTCACGAACACCGGGGAGCTGTTTTTT. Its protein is CSARDFTNTGELFF.

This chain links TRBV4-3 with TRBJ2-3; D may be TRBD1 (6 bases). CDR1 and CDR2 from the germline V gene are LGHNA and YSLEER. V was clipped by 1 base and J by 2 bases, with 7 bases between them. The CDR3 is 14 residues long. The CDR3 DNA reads TGCGCCAGCAGCCAAGGGGGGCCCACAGATACGCAGTATTTT. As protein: CASSQGGPTDTQYF.

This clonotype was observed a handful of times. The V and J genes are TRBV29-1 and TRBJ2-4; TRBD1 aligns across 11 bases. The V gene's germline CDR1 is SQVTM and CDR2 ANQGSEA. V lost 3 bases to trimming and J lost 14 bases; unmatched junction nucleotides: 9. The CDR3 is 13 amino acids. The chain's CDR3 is CSVESDRGRLEYF. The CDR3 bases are TGCAGCGTTGAGTCGGACAGGGGGCGCTTGGAGTACTTC.

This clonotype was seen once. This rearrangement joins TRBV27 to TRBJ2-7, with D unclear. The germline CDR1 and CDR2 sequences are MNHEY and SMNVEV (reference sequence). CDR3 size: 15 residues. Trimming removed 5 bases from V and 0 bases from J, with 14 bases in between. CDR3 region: CASSVAGPASYEQYF. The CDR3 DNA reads TGTGCCAGCAGTGTAGCAGGCCCCGCCTCCTACGAGCAGTACTTC.

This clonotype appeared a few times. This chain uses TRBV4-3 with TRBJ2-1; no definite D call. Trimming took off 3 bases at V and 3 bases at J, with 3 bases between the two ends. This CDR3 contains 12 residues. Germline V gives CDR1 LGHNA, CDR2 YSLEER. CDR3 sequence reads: CASSHDYNEQFF. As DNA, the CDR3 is TGCGCCAGCAGCCACGACTACAATGAGCAGTTCTTC.

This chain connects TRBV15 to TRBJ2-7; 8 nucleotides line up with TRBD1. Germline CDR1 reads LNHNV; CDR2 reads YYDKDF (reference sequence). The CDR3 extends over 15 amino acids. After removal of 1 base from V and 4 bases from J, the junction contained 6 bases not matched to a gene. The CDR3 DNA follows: TGTGCCACCAGCAGAGCCCGGGACAGGCCGTACGAGCAGTACTTC. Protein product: CATSRARDRPYEQYF.

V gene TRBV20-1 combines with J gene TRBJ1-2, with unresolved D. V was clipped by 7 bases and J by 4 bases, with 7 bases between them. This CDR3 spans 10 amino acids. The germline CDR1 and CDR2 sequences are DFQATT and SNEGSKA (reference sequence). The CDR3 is CSVRGYGYTF. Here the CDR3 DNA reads TGCAGTGTACGGGGCTATGGCTACACCTTC.

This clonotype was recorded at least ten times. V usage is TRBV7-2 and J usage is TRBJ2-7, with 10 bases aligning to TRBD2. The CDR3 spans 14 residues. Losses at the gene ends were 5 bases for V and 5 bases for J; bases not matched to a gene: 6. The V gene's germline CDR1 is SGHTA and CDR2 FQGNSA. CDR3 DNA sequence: TGTGCCAGCAGCCTCCGACTAGCGGGTGACGAGCAGTACTTC. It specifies CASSLRLAGDEQYF.

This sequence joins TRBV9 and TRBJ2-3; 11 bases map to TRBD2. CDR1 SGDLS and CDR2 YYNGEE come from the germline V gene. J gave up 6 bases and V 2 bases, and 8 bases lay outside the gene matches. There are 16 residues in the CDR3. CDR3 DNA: TGTGCCAGCAGCGTGGGACTAGCGGACTTTGGGGATACGCAGTATTTT. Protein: CASSVGLADFGDTQYF.

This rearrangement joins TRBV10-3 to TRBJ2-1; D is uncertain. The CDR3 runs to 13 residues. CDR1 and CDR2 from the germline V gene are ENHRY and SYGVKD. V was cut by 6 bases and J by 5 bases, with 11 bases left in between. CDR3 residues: CAIRTDTNNEQFF. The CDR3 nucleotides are TGTGCCATCAGGACTGACACCAACAATGAGCAGTTCTTC.

The CDR3 DNA sequence: TGTGCCAGCAGCCCGGGACAGTCATGGGAAAAACTGTTTTTT. Protein product: CASSPGQSWEKLFF. The V and J genes are TRBV7-9 and TRBJ1-4; 7 positions agree with TRBD1. CDR3 length: 14 residues. Per the germline V gene, CDR1 is SEHNR and CDR2 is FQNEAQ (reference sequence). After removal of 5 bases from V and 8 bases from J, the junction contained 8 bases not matched to a gene.

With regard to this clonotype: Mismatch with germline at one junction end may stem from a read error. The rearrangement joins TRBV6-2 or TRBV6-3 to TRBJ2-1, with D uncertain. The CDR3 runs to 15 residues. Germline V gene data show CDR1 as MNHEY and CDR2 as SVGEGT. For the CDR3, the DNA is TGTGCCAGCAGTTATAAGTGGGTCTCCTACAATAAGCAGTTCTTC. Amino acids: CASSYKWVSYNKQFF.

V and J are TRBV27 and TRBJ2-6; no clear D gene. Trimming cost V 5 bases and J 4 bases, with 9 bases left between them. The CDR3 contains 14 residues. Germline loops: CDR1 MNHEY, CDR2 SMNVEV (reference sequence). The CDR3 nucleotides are TGTGCCAGCAGTCTCACTCAGGGGGCCAACGTCCTGACTTTC. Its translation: CASSLTQGANVLTF.

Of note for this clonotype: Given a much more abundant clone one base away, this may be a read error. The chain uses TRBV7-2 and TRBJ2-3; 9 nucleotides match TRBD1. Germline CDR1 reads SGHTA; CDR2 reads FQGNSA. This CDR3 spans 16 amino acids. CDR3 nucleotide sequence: TGTGCCGGCAGCTTAGTAGGACAGGGGTATGGCGATACGCAGTATTTT. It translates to CAGSLVGQGYGDTQYF.

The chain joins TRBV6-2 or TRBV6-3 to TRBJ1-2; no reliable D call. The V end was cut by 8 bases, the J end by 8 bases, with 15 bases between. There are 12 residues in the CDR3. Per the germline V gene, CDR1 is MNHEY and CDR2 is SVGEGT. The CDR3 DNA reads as TGTGCCAGCTGGACCGGAGTTAGGGGCTACACCTTC. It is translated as CASWTGVRGYTF.

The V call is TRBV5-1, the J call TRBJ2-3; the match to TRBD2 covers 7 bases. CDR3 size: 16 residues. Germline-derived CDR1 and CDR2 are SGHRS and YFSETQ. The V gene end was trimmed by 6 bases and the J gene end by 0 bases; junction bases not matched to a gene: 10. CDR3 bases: TGCGCCAGCAACGCCTGGGGGGGACCTAGCACAGATACGCAGTATTTT. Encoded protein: CASNAWGGPSTDTQYF.